Each of the 7 T cell receptor beta chains below was sequenced from the same sample in a study of long-term antiretroviral therapy in people with HIV. Survey level was the resolution at which the v3.0 immunoSEQ assay ran. The table came from immunoSEQ multiplex PCR; TCRdb's copy has only in-frame clones and leaves some out. This sample carries some 21,000 clones, around 79% of them seen once, and the ten largest clones take 5%. The source was unsorted PBMCs, collected 0.3 years after starting antiretroviral therapy. The receptors derive from a man aged 50-60 years with HIV.

This clone was picked up one time. This chain links TRBV10-3 with TRBJ1-1; D possibly corresponds to TRBD1 (5 bases). The CDR3 has 15 residues. The V end lost 0 bases, the J end lost 0 bases, and 8 bases lay between the germline ends. Germline V gives CDR1 ENHRY, CDR2 SYGVKD. The CDR3 spells CAISESGRVNTEAFF. The DNA of the CDR3 is TGTGCCATCAGTGAGTCGGGCAGGGTGAACACTGAAGCTTTCTTT.

The chain uses TRBV19 and TRBJ2-2, with no clear D. In germline, CDR1 is LNHDA, CDR2 SQIVND (reference sequence). This CDR3 contains 15 residues. Trimming removed 3 bases at V and 0 bases at J, with 8 bases between. DNA of the CDR3: TGTGCCAGTAGTATCGGTCAGACGAACACCGGGGAGCTGTTTTTT. Translating it yields CASSIGQTNTGELFF.

This chain uses TRBV28 with TRBJ1-1; D is perhaps TRBD1 (6 bases). V lost 6 bases and J lost 2, with 16 bases in between. Germline loops: CDR1 MDHEN, CDR2 SYDVKM. The CDR3 is 15 residues long. The CDR3, as DNA: TGTGCCAGCAGGGACCAACAGGGATTCAACACTGAAGCTTTCTTT. This encodes CASRDQQGFNTEAFF.

The chain has TRBV11-2 and TRBJ2-3; the match to TRBD2 covers 12 bases. CDR1 and CDR2 from the germline V gene are SGHAT and FQNNGV. The CDR3 totals 17 residues. Trimming at V came to 1 base and at J to 5 bases, leaving 7 bases not matched to a gene. CDR3 DNA: TGTGCCAGCAGCTTAGGGGCGACTAGCGGGAGAGGAGATACGCAGTATTTT. Protein sequence: CASSLGATSGRGDTQYF.

This CDR3 is CASTRDRGADTQYF. DNA of the CDR3: TGTGCCAGTACCCGGGACAGGGGAGCAGATACGCAGTATTTT. V is TRBV19 and J is TRBJ2-3, with 10 bases aligning to TRBD1. After removal of 7 bases from V and 4 bases from J, the junction contained 5 bases not matched to a gene. Germline CDR1 LNHDA, CDR2 SQIVND (reference sequence). CDR3 length: 14 amino acids.

This clone has more than one count but fewer than ten. V gene TRBV7-6 combines with J gene TRBJ2-7, with no clear D. The length of the CDR3 is 15 residues. The V end was cut by 5 bases, the J end by 4 bases, with 18 bases between. Per the germline V gene, CDR1 is SGHVS and CDR2 is FNYEAQ. CDR3 loop: CASSLVGKERYEQYF. The CDR3 DNA is TGTGCCAGCAGCCTCGTGGGGAAGGAGAGGTACGAGCAGTACTTC.

The rearrangement joins TRBV4-1 to TRBJ2-2, with D perhaps matching TRBD1 or TRBD2 (5 bases each). Trimming pared 4 bases from V and 2 bases from J, leaving 17 bases between. The CDR3 runs to 17 residues. Germline V lookup: CDR1 MGHRA, CDR2 YSYEKL. CDR3 region: CASSPRRDPSNTGELFF. CDR3 in DNA: TGCGCCAGCAGCCCCCGAAGGGACCCCTCAAACACCGGGGAGCTGTTTTTT.